The clone carrying this T cell receptor (beta chain) has more than one count but fewer than ten. In the PCR, 60 Vbeta and 13 Jbeta primers were used. Clones were sequenced by immunoSEQ multiplex PCR, and TCRdb holds only the in-frame ones, with some missing. The sample has 150,000 to 200,000 clones; about 81% are singletons. These data originate in a study of cytomegalovirus exposure and HLA in healthy donors. On the study more broadly: Across some 400 genotyped donors, more than 75% landed in the Caucasian-associated ancestry cluster.

This CDR3 region has 15 residues. Germline lookup yields CDR1 LGHNA and CDR2 YSLEER. The V end lost 0 bases, the J end lost 0 bases, and 8 bases lay between the germline ends. The V call is TRBV4-3, the J call TRBJ1-2; D is unresolved. Sequences were obtained from PBMCs. The origin of this receptor is a man aged 18 to 29 in good health and CMV-seronegative. As DNA, the CDR3 is TGCGCCAGCAGCCAAGACAGGAGGGCTAACTATGGCTACACCTTC. Translating gives CASSQDRRANYGYTF.